This record covers a single T cell receptor (beta chain). Measured with immunoSEQ multiplex PCR; TCRdb has only the in-frame clones, and not every one. The data show about 190,000 clones, over 75% seen once. The data stem from a study of blood T cell repertoires in COVID-19. Whole-study context: Samples came from the United States, Italy and Spain, spanning acute and convalescent COVID-19. From T cells, B-cell-depleted T cells, or PBMCs came the material, which was cDNA or gDNA.

The CDR3 loop spans 13 amino acids. Looked up from germline, CDR1 is SGHDT and CDR2 is YYEEEE. Unmatched junction bases numbered 4, after V lost 2 bases and J lost 8 bases. This clonotype was sampled from a man aged 50-60 years with acute or convalescent COVID-19. The gene calls are TRBV5-6 and TRBJ1-2; 9 positions agree with TRBD1. Sequences were obtained from peripheral blood. CDR3 in amino acids: CASSFTGGSGYTF. In DNA form, the CDR3 reads TGTGCCAGCAGCTTTACAGGGGGCTCGGGCTACACCTTC.